The present entry profiles one TCR beta chain with its context. The data are from a study of control samples from healthy donors and cancer patients. The protocol was immunoSEQ multiplex PCR, while the TCRdb copy is restricted to in-frame clones and leaves out a portion. This sample carries 90,000 to 100,000 clones, approximately 81% of them seen once, and the ten largest clones take about 11%. The sequencing input was blood. This TCR came from a woman in her 30s in good health.

The DNA of the CDR3 is TGCGCCAGCAGCTTGGGATCAGCCTCTGGAAACACCATATATTTT. Protein sequence: CASSLGSASGNTIYF. The genes are TRBV5-1 and TRBJ1-3; D not certain. The CDR3 contains 15 residues. The germline V gene has CDR1 SGHRS and CDR2 YFSETQ. Trimming took 0 bases from V and 0 from J, leaving 7 bases between them.